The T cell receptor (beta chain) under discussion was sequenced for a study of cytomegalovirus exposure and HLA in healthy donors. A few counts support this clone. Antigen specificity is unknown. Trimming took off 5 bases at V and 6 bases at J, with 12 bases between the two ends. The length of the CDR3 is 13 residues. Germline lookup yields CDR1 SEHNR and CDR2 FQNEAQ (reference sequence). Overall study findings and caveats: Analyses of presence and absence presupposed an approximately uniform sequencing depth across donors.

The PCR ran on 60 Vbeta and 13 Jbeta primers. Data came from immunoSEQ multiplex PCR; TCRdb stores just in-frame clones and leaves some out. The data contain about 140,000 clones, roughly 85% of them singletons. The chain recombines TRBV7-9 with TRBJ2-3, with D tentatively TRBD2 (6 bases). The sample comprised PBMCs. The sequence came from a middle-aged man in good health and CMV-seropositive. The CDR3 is CASSQPGDDTQYF. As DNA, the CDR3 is TGTGCCAGCAGCCAACCGGGGGACGATACGCAGTATTTT.